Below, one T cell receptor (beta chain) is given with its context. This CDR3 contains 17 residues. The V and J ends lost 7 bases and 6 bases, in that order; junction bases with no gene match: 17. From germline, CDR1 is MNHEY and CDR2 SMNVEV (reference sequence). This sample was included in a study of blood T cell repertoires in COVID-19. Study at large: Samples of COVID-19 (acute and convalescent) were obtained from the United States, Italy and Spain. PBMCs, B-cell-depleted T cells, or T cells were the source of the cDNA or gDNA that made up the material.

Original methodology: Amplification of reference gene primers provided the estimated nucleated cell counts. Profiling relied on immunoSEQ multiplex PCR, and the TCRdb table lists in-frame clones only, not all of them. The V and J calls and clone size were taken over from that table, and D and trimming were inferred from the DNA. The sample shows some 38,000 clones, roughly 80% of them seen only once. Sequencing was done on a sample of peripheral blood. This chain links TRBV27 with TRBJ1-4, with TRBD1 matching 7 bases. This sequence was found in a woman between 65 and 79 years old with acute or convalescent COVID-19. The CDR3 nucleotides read TGTGCCAGCAACCCGACGGGACAGAGGATTATTTATGAAAAACTGTTTTTT. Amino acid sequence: CASNPTGQRIIYEKLFF.